The 24 T cell receptor beta chains below come from one sample, sequenced in a study of identical twins. Each CDR3 protein gets one entry after TCRdb re-called the 5' RACE reads with MiXCR. The data contain approximately 190,000 distinct CDR3 sequences, 15% to 20% of them singletons. This same sample was also taken into another study, of T cells expressing NK-cell markers.

The sample comprised CD8+ T cells sorted from blood. These receptors all stem from a woman in her late teens or twenties in good health.

This chain uses TRBV20-1 with TRBJ2-7; possible D gene TRBD2, 7 bases. V lost 2 bases to trimming and J lost 0 bases, with 17 bases between them. The germline CDR1 and CDR2 sequences are DFQATT and SNEGSKA (reference sequence). CDR3 length equals 16 residues. CDR3 in DNA: TGCAGTGCTAGACCCATCTGGGCGGGGGCCTCCTACGAGCAGTACTTC. This encodes CSARPIWAGASYEQYF.

This sequence joins TRBV5-5 and TRBJ2-7; possibly TRBD2 for D (6 bases). The V end lost 5 bases, the J end lost 2 bases, and 17 bases lay between the germline ends. The CDR3 spans 15 residues. In germline, CDR1 is SGHKS, CDR2 YYEKEE (reference sequence). CDR3 nucleotides: TGTGCCAGCAGGTCCGGGAGCCCTCCCCCCTACGAGCAGTACTTC. Its translation is CASRSGSPPPYEQYF.

The rearrangement links TRBV5-6 to TRBJ2-3, with D perhaps TRBD1 (5 bases). CDR1 is SGHDT, CDR2 YYEEEE, per germline. V was trimmed by 4 bases and J by 8 bases, leaving 14 bases between them. CDR3 length: 13 amino acids. The CDR3 nucleotides are TGTGCCAGCAGCATTGATCTCCAGGGTACGCAGTATTTT. It translates to CASSIDLQGTQYF.

This chain links TRBV5-5 with TRBJ2-3; tentative D call: TRBD2 (7 bases). Trimming stripped 4 bases from V and 6 bases from J, with 21 bases between. From germline, CDR1 is SGHKS and CDR2 YYEKEE (reference sequence). The CDR3 has 16 amino acids. The CDR3 spells CASSPLRGGTVDTQYF. Written as DNA, the CDR3 is TGTGCCAGCAGCCCCCTAAGGGGGGGAACGGTTGATACGCAGTATTTT.

This clonotype has more than one count but fewer than ten. At one end, the junction sequence differs from germline, possibly due to a read error. V and J are TRBV7-9 and TRBJ2-1, with 7 nucleotides matching TRBD1. CDR1 is SEHNR and CDR2 is FQNEAQ in the germline V gene (reference sequence). The CDR3 totals 13 residues. CDR3 DNA sequence: TGTGCCAGCAGCTCGACAGGGACGGAAGTGTGGCTCTTC. This translates into CASSSTGTEVWLF.

In its sample, this clonotype was seen a few times. The rearrangement links TRBV6-5 to TRBJ1-5; 8 positions agree with TRBD1. Trimming cost V 3 bases and J 4 bases; bases outside gene matches: 8. The CDR3 is 16 residues long. Per the germline V gene, CDR1 is MNHEY and CDR2 is SVGAGI. As DNA, the CDR3 is TGTGCCAGCAGTTATAAGGGGACAGGAAAAAATCAGCCCCAGCATTTT. Protein: CASSYKGTGKNQPQHF.

This clonotype showed up just a few times. This rearrangement joins TRBV12-3 or TRBV12-4 to TRBJ2-2; possibly TRBD2 for D (5 bases). V was clipped by 10 bases and J by 4 bases, with 16 bases between them. The CDR3 is made up of 14 amino acids. This CDR3 is CAIYPAEGTGELFF. CDR3 nucleotide sequence: TGTGCCATATACCCCGCCGAGGGCACCGGGGAGCTGTTTTTT.

This clonotype was recorded at least ten times. This sequence joins TRBV5-6 and TRBJ2-1, with D perhaps being TRBD1 or TRBD2 (5 bases each). Germline V gene data show CDR1 as SGHDT and CDR2 as YYEEEE. V gave up 0 bases and J gave up 15 bases, with 16 bases separating them. The length of the CDR3 is 13 residues. In DNA, the CDR3 is TGTGCCAGCAGCTTGGTCCAGGGAGAGGAAGGGTTCTTC. This codes for CASSLVQGEEGFF. Variable domain in full (rest from reference TRBV5-6 and TRBJ2-1): DAGVTQSPTHLIKTRGQQVTLRCSPKSGHDTVSWYQQALGQGPQFIFQYYEEEERQRGNFPDRFSGHQFPNYSSELNVNALLLGDSALYLCASSLVQGEEGFFGPGTRLTVL.

There are a few counts of this clonotype. The chain couples TRBV27 to TRBJ2-7, with a weak D call TRBD2 (7 bases). Germline V gene data show CDR1 as MNHEY and CDR2 as SMNVEV (reference sequence). The CDR3 runs to 15 residues. The V end was cut by 3 bases, the J end by 3 bases, with 15 bases between. CDR3 coding DNA: TGTGCCAGCAGTTTCAGTGGACTAGGGGGCTACGAGCAGTACTTC. As protein: CASSFSGLGGYEQYF.

This clonotype was detected ten times or more. CDR3 protein: CASSEVRQYNEQFF. DNA for the CDR3: TGTGCCAGCAGTGAAGTCCGGCAATACAATGAGCAGTTCTTC. The chain has TRBV6-1 and TRBJ2-1, with D hard to call. The CDR3 runs 14 residues. Trimming shortened V by 1 base and J by 4 bases, and 8 bases separated the two germline ends. Germline-derived CDR1 and CDR2 are MNHNS and SASEGT.

The V call is TRBV29-1, the J call TRBJ1-1; TRBD1 might be the D (5 bases). The CDR3 extends over 11 amino acids. Germline V gene sequence: CDR1 SQVTM, CDR2 ANQGSEA. V lost 4 bases and J lost 4, with 7 bases in between. Here the CDR3 reads CSVGQGTEAFF. The CDR3 nucleotides are TGCAGCGTTGGGCAGGGCACTGAAGCTTTCTTT.

This clonotype was observed at least ten times. The chain is built from TRBV5-5 and TRBJ2-5; tentative D call: TRBD1 (5 bases). Germline V gene lookup returns CDR1 SGHKS and CDR2 YYEKEE (reference sequence). Trimming removed 0 bases from V and 0 bases from J, with 6 bases in between. The CDR3 is made up of 14 amino acids. The CDR3 sequence is CASSLGQYQETQYF. In DNA, the CDR3 is TGTGCCAGCAGCTTGGGACAGTACCAAGAGACCCAGTACTTC.

This clonotype was counted at least ten times. The rearrangement links TRBV12-3 or TRBV12-4 to TRBJ2-7; D is perhaps TRBD1 or TRBD2 (5 bases each). This CDR3 has 13 residues. V lost 3 bases and J 6 bases, leaving 12 bases between the germline ends. CDR3 sequence: CASSLGKGSEQYF. As DNA, the CDR3 is TGTGCCAGCAGTTTGGGTAAGGGGAGCGAGCAGTACTTC.

In this sample, this clonotype turned up a few times. CDR3 in amino acids: CASRVPDRGDGYTF. For the CDR3, the DNA is TGTGCCAGCAGGGTTCCGGACAGGGGTGATGGCTACACCTTC. The chain recombines TRBV2 with TRBJ1-2, with TRBD1 matching over 9 bases. CDR3 size: 14 residues. The germline CDR1 and CDR2 sequences are SNHLY and FYNNEI. Trimming removed 6 bases from V and 6 bases from J; junction bases left unmatched: 8.

This clonotype was recorded a few times. The chain joins TRBV19 to TRBJ2-5; TRBD2 might be the D (6 bases). The V gene lost 4 bases and the J gene lost 5 bases, with 14 bases spanning the gap. The CDR3 consists of 14 residues. Germline V gives CDR1 LNHDA, CDR2 SQIVND (reference sequence). The CDR3, as DNA: TGTGCCAGTAGTAGCCCAGGAGGGGTGGAGACCCAGTACTTC. Protein: CASSSPGGVETQYF.

This clonotype has ten or more counts. J is TRBJ2-2 and V is TRBV3-1; D may be TRBD2 (5 bases). V lost 4 bases, J lost 4 bases, and 13 bases lay in between. The CDR3 covers 15 residues. Per germline, CDR1 LGHDT and CDR2 YNNKEL (reference sequence). CDR3 sequence: CASSPTRSGTGELFF. In DNA, the CDR3 is TGTGCCAGCAGCCCCACTAGATCAGGCACCGGGGAGCTGTTTTTT.

V usage is TRBV29-1 and J usage is TRBJ2-1, with D perhaps being TRBD1 or TRBD2 (5 bases each). Trimming took off 3 bases at V and 12 bases at J, with 12 bases between the two ends. The germline V gene encodes CDR1 SQVTM and CDR2 ANQGSEA. This CDR3 region has 11 residues. The chain's CDR3 is CSVEPEGMQFF. CDR3 bases: TGCAGCGTTGAGCCCGAGGGGATGCAGTTCTTC.

This clonotype was observed a handful of times. V gene TRBV4-2 combines with J gene TRBJ2-2; 11 bases agree with TRBD2. The CDR3 has 19 residues. The germline V gene has CDR1 LGHNA and CDR2 YNFKEQ. The ends lost 6 bases at V and 2 bases at J; junction bases unmatched: 14. The CDR3 coding sequence is TGTGCCAGCAGGACTAGGGTTCGACTAGCGGGGAAAAACACCGGGGAGCTGTTTTTT. This gives the protein CASRTRVRLAGKNTGELFF.

A few counts support this clonotype. V usage is TRBV12-5 and J usage is TRBJ1-1; D ambiguous. Germline assignment: CDR1 LGHNT and CDR2 FRNRAP. The CDR3 is 13 residues long. Trimming took off 0 bases at V and 2 bases at J, with 4 bases between the two ends. This CDR3 reads CASGLVINTEAFF. The CDR3 nucleotides are TGTGCTAGTGGTTTGGTAATCAACACTGAAGCTTTCTTT.

This clonotype was observed a handful of times. The DNA of the CDR3 is TGTGCCAGCAGCTTACTAGAGAGCTCCTATAATTCACCCCTCCACTTT. Amino acid sequence: CASSLLESSYNSPLHF. The V gene is TRBV7-6, the J gene TRBJ1-6; D is uncertain. The CDR3 has 16 residues. The V and J ends lost 2 bases and 0 bases respectively, with 8 bases between them. CDR1 SGHVS and CDR2 FNYEAQ come from the germline V gene.

The CDR3 is CATWAGELFF. Written as DNA, the CDR3 is TGTGCCACTTGGGCCGGGGAGCTGTTTTTT. This rearrangement joins TRBV19 to TRBJ2-2, with no clear D. V was trimmed by 10 bases and J by 6 bases, leaving 6 bases between them. The germline gives CDR1 LNHDA, CDR2 SQIVND (reference sequence). The CDR3 covers 10 residues.

J is TRBJ2-3 and V is TRBV6-1, with 12 positions matching TRBD2. The CDR3 length is 16 residues. Germline CDR1 is MNHNS and CDR2 is SASEGT. With V trimmed by 5 bases and J by 0 bases, 3 bases remained unmatched. DNA for the CDR3: TGTGCCAGCAGTATTGGACTAGCGGGAAGCACAGATACGCAGTATTTT. Amino acids: CASSIGLAGSTDTQYF.

The gene calls are TRBV12-5 and TRBJ1-1; D gene ambiguous. This CDR3 is built from 14 residues. Trimming stripped 5 bases from V and 5 bases from J, with 15 bases between. Germline-derived CDR1 and CDR2 are LGHNT and FRNRAP. The CDR3, as DNA: TGTGCTAGTGGTCCCGACCGAGTCGGGACTGAAGCTTTCTTT. This sequence encodes CASGPDRVGTEAFF.

This clonotype came up a few times. V is TRBV12-3 or TRBV12-4 and J is TRBJ1-2; maybe TRBD1 (6 bases). This CDR3 comprises 14 residues. Trimming pared 2 bases from V and 7 bases from J, leaving 14 bases between. In DNA, the CDR3 is TGTGCCAGCAGTTTAATGGGGGCACTTCGTGGCTACACCTTC. Protein: CASSLMGALRGYTF.